A single count supports the clone carrying this T cell receptor beta chain. Its antigen is still unknown. One junction end disagrees with the germline gene, perhaps due to a read error. This sample is part of a study of cytomegalovirus exposure and HLA in healthy donors. The study's findings and limits: CMV serostatus was the sole immune exposure information available. Prior analysis indicated that the majority of TCR beta V segments exhibited productivity approximately 87% or approximately 30% of the time.

The PCR contained 60 Vbeta and 13 Jbeta primers. Per the original methods: Among the unique TCR beta chains that a later analysis counted, around 82 million in all, 10 million to 13 million were shared. Produced via immunoSEQ multiplex PCR; TCRdb's table is partial and in-frame only. V and J calls and clone size follow that table, whereas D and trimming were derived from the DNA. The table has roughly 130,000 clones, roughly three quarters seen once. The CDR3 totals 15 residues. Germline CDR1 reads SGHAT; CDR2 reads FQNNGV. The receptor was isolated from a man between 18 and 29 years old in good health and CMV-seronegative. Sample: PBMCs. The genes are TRBV11-2 and TRBJ2-1; TRBD2 matches at 10 bases. CDR3 DNA sequence: TGTGCCAGCAGTTTAGCGGGAGGCTCATTCAATGAGCAGTTCTTC. Residues: CASSLAGGSFNEQFF.